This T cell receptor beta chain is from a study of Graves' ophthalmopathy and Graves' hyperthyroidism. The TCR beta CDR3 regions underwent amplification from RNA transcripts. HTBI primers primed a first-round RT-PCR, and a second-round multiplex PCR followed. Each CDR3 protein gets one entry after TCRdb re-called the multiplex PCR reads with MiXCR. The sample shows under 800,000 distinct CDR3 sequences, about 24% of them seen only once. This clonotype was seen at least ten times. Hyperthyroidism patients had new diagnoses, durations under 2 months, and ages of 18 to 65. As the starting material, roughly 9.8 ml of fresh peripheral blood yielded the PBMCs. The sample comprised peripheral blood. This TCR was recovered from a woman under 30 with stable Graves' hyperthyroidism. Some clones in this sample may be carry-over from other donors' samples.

CDR3 region: CAWDAGTGDGYTF. CDR3 nucleotides: TGTGCCTGGGATGCGGGGACAGGCGACGGCTACACCTTC. This rearrangement joins TRBV30 to TRBJ1-2; 8 bases match TRBD1. Germline-derived CDR1 and CDR2 are GTSNPN and SVGIG (reference sequence). V was pared by 5 bases and J by 8 bases, with 10 bases of the junction left unmatched. The CDR3 is made up of 13 amino acids. The full variable domain, rest sourced from reference TRBV30 and TRBJ1-2, is SQTIHQWPATLVQPVGSPLSLECTVEGTSNPNLYWYRQAAGRGLQLLFYSVGIGQISSEVPQNLSASRPQDRQFILSSKKLLLSDSGFYLCAWDAGTGDGYTFGSGTRLTVV.